Listed here are 20 T cell receptor beta chains from one sample, sequenced in a study of tumor-infiltrating lymphocytes in localized non-small cell lung cancer (TCRdb year 2021). Library construction relied on the immunoSEQ multiplex PCR assay. The table was pulled from immuneACCESS by TCRdb, which kept in-frame rearrangements only. Such tables lose some clones; where checked, under half of the loss comes from unresolved V genes, and the rest has no known cause. This sample holds 21,000 or so clones; 80% were observed only once. Under 4% of the sample is taken by the ten largest. Sequenced input: lung tumor tissue. These receptors were taken from a human donor with non-small cell lung cancer.

In its sample, this clone was seen once. The chain links TRBV29-1 to TRBJ2-3, with TRBD2 as a possible D gene (6 bases). Germline CDR1 reads SQVTM; CDR2 reads ANQGSEA. The CDR3 is 13 residues long. Deletions cut 6 bases from V and 3 bases from J, with 13 bases between. CDR3 DNA sequence: TGCAGCGTCCTCGGGGGAGCTACAGATACGCAGTATTTT. Translating gives CSVLGGATDTQYF.

The rearrangement uses TRBV10-1 and TRBJ2-1; TRBD2 matches 8 bases. Per germline, CDR1 WNHNN and CDR2 SYGVQD (reference sequence). Losses at the gene ends were 4 bases for V and 4 bases for J; bases not matched to a gene: 15. CDR3 size: 18 residues. The CDR3 region is CASSGFAPGSGTYNEQFF. The DNA of the CDR3 is TGCGCCAGCAGTGGGTTTGCTCCCGGTAGCGGGACATACAATGAGCAGTTCTTC.

The rearrangement links TRBV5-1 to TRBJ2-2; TRBD2 matches 12 bases. This CDR3 is 17 amino acids long. Losses at the gene ends were 2 bases for V and 0 bases for J; bases not matched to a gene: 2. Germline loops: CDR1 SGHRS, CDR2 YFSETQ. The CDR3: CASSFRTSGANTGELFF. CDR3 nucleotide sequence: TGCGCCAGCAGCTTCAGGACTAGCGGGGCGAACACCGGGGAGCTGTTTTTT.

The chain employs TRBV5-1 and TRBJ1-1, with a weak D call TRBD1 (6 bases). Trimming took 2 bases from V and 1 from J, leaving 12 bases between them. CDR3 size: 15 residues. CDR1 and CDR2 (germline): SGHRS, YFSETQ. CDR3 DNA sequence: TGCGCCAGCAGCTTTCCGGACAGAACGAACACTGAAGCTTTCTTT. The encoded protein is CASSFPDRTNTEAFF.

This sequence joins TRBV7-6 and TRBJ1-3; no clear D gene. The CDR3 sequence is 16 residues long. Germline CDR1 is SGHVS and CDR2 is FNYEAQ. The V gene lost 3 bases and the J gene lost 3 bases, with 15 bases spanning the gap. CDR3 sequence: CASSFILGPNGNTIYF. CDR3 bases: TGTGCCAGCAGCTTCATCCTAGGGCCCAATGGAAACACCATATATTTT. The full variable domain, in which reference TRBV7-6 and TRBJ1-3 provide the parts outside the CDR3, is GAGVSQSPRYKVTKRGQDVALRCDPISGHVSLYWYRQALGQGPEFLTYFNYEAQQDKSGLPNDRFSAERPEGSISTLTIQRTEQRDSAMYRCASSFILGPNGNTIYFGEGSWLTVV.

The chain combines TRBV5-6 with TRBJ1-2; D gene uncertain. Per germline, CDR1 SGHDT and CDR2 YYEEEE. V gave up 0 bases and J gave up 0 bases, with 6 bases separating them. The CDR3 sequence is 14 residues long. This chain's CDR3 is CASSLAQPNYGYTF. DNA of the CDR3: TGTGCCAGCAGCTTGGCGCAGCCTAACTATGGCTACACCTTC.

This clone occurred a few times. V gene TRBV6-1 combines with J gene TRBJ1-2; a weak D match, TRBD1 (5 bases). Germline-derived CDR1 and CDR2 are MNHNS and SASEGT. There are 13 residues in the CDR3. Between the trimmed V and J ends, which lost 1 base and 2 bases, there was a span of 5 bases. The CDR3 region is CASSEDRNYGYTF. The CDR3 bases are TGTGCCAGCAGTGAAGACAGGAACTATGGCTACACCTTC.

The chain joins TRBV7-2 to TRBJ1-2; 9 bases are shared with TRBD1. This CDR3 spans 16 amino acids. Trimming took 3 bases from V and 4 from J; bases not matched to a gene: 9. CDR1 and CDR2 from the germline V gene are SGHTA and FQGNSA. CDR3 in DNA: TGTGCCAGCAGCTTGGACAGGGGTATCCCAATCTATGGCTACACCTTC. It encodes CASSLDRGIPIYGYTF.

This chain joins TRBV5-1 and TRBJ2-1; 10 nucleotides match TRBD1. With 4 bases clipped from V and 4 bases from J, the junction kept 5 bases outside the gene matches. This CDR3 has 15 residues. Per the germline V gene, CDR1 is SGHRS and CDR2 is YFSETQ. The CDR3 spells CASSGGTGVYNEQFF. CDR3 DNA sequence: TGCGCCAGCAGCGGCGGGACAGGGGTTTACAATGAGCAGTTCTTC.

The V call is TRBV30, the J call TRBJ1-2; D is ambiguous. CDR1 and CDR2 from the germline V gene are GTSNPN and SVGIG (reference sequence). This CDR3 region has 12 residues. V was shortened by 3 bases and J by 8 bases, with 13 bases between the two germline ends. Here the CDR3 reads CAWSGAAEGYTF. CDR3 sequence (DNA): TGTGCCTGGAGCGGAGCGGCCGAGGGCTACACCTTC.

The count of this clone is one. The chain links TRBV30 to TRBJ1-3; 8 nucleotides match TRBD1. V was clipped by 4 bases and J by 0 bases; unmatched bases: 5. From germline, CDR1 is GTSNPN and CDR2 SVGIG (reference sequence). The CDR3 sequence is 15 residues long. CDR3 nucleotide sequence: TGTGCCTGGACTTGGACAGGGATCTCTGGAAACACCATATATTTT. The encoded protein is CAWTWTGISGNTIYF.

Only a few counts were recorded for this clone. This chain joins TRBV5-1 and TRBJ2-2; D unclear. Germline V CDR1 and CDR2: SGHRS, YFSETQ. CDR3 length: 16 amino acids. Trimming cost V 0 bases and J 0 bases, with 9 bases left between them. The CDR3 here is CASSLGNTANTGELFF. The CDR3 nucleotides read TGCGCCAGCAGCTTGGGTAATACCGCGAACACCGGGGAGCTGTTTTTT.

This clone was seen a few times. The V call is TRBV4-2, the J call TRBJ2-7, with D unclear. Trimming took off 0 bases at V and 3 bases at J, with 6 bases between the two ends. Germline CDR1 LGHNA, CDR2 YNFKEQ. The CDR3 spans 13 residues. The CDR3 nucleotides are TGTGCCAGCAGCCAAGAAACGGGCTACGAGCAGTACTTC. Its translation: CASSQETGYEQYF.

This rearrangement joins TRBV4-1 to TRBJ1-2; TRBD1 agrees at 11 bases. The germline CDR1 and CDR2 sequences are MGHRA and YSYEKL. The CDR3 covers 18 residues. The J segment lost 4 bases and the V segment lost 0 bases, leaving 10 bases of the junction unmatched. In DNA, the CDR3 is TGCGCCAGCAGCCAAGAAGGAGGGTGGACAGGGGGCATCTATGGCTACACCTTC. Its protein product is CASSQEGGWTGGIYGYTF.

The count of this clone is one. This sequence joins TRBV4-2 and TRBJ1-1; D uncertain. The CDR3 totals 14 residues. The V and J ends lost 4 bases and 3 bases respectively, with 12 bases between them. Per the germline V gene, CDR1 is LGHNA and CDR2 is YNFKEQ. Here the CDR3 reads CASSRKQLDTEAFF. For the CDR3, the DNA is TGTGCCAGCAGCCGAAAACAGTTAGACACTGAAGCTTTCTTT.

The chain is built from TRBV7-8 and TRBJ2-3; maybe TRBD2 (5 bases). CDR1 and CDR2 (germline): SGHVS, FQNEAQ. CDR3 length: 13 residues. Trimming cost V 5 bases and J 1 base, with 7 bases left between them. CDR3 sequence: CASSPRGTDTQYF. The CDR3 nucleotides are TGTGCCAGCAGCCCGAGGGGCACAGATACGCAGTATTTT.

The chain joins TRBV11-2 to TRBJ2-7, with TRBD2 as a possible D gene (5 bases). Germline CDR1 and CDR2: SGHAT and FQNNGV. V lost 2 bases, J lost 7 bases, and 12 bases lay in between. The CDR3 is made up of 13 amino acids. The CDR3 spells CASSLWERQEQYF. CDR3 DNA sequence: TGTGCCAGCAGCTTATGGGAGAGACAAGAGCAGTACTTC.

Notes on this clone: This sample also contains other DNA sequences that code for the same CDR3. The rearrangement uses TRBV4-3 and TRBJ2-3; the D is unclear. Per germline, CDR1 LGHNA and CDR2 YSLEER. CDR3 length: 13 residues. Trimming cost V 0 bases and J 6 bases, with 7 bases left between them. The CDR3 protein is CASSQDRVDTQYF. The CDR3 DNA sequence: TGCGCCAGCAGCCAAGATCGGGTGGATACGCAGTATTTT.

This clone was counted only a few times. The chain combines TRBV2 with TRBJ2-5; 7 nucleotides agree with TRBD1. The CDR3 is made up of 15 amino acids. Germline loops: CDR1 SNHLY, CDR2 FYNNEI. J gave up 0 bases and V 2 bases, and 3 bases lay outside the gene matches. CDR3 sequence reads: CASSETGAYQETQYF. CDR3 bases: TGTGCCAGCAGTGAAACAGGGGCGTACCAAGAGACCCAGTACTTC.

The chain joins TRBV18 to TRBJ1-6; D is ambiguous. V was trimmed by 2 bases and J by 8 bases, leaving 13 bases between them. CDR1 is KGHSH and CDR2 is LQKENI in the germline V gene. The CDR3 sequence is 15 residues long. The CDR3 DNA reads TGTGCCAGCTCACCAACGCAGCGGGGTGATTCACCCCTCCACTTT. Translated, it gives CASSPTQRGDSPLHF.